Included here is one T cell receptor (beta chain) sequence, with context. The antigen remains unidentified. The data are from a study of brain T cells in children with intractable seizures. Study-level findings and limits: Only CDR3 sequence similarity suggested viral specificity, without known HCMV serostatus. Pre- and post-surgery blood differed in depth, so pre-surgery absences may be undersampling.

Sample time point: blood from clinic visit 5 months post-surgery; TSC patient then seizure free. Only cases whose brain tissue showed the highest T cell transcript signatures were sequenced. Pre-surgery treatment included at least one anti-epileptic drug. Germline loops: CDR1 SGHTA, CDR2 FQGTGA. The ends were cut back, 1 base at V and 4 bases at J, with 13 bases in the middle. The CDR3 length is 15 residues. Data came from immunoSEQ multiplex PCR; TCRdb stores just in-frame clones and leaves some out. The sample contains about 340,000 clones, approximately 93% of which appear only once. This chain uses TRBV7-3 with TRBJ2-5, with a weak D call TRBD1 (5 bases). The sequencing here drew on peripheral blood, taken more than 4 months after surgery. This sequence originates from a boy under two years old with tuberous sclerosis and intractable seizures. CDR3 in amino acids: CASSLIGAQGETQYF. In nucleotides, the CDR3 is TGTGCCAGCAGCTTAATAGGGGCCCAGGGAGAGACCCAGTACTTC.